Sequencing of this T cell receptor (beta chain) was carried out in a study of beta chain features in type 1 diabetes. General study findings and limits: When Type 1 diabetes patients were examined, their TCRB CDR3s proved moderately but significantly shorter in all four CD4+ subsets.

The germline V gene has CDR1 SEHNR and CDR2 FQNEAQ (reference sequence). This CDR3 contains 14 residues. V was cut by 3 bases and J by 8 bases, with 13 bases left in between. Reverse transcription of all isolated RNA meant that expressed TCRB transcripts were sequenced. The method was immunoSEQ multiplex PCR; TCRdb's version includes in-frame clones alone and lacks a portion of them. The sample shows 600,000 to 700,000 clones, around 15% of them seen only once. With regard to this clone: Its target is unknown. Other DNA sequences of this sample code for an identical CDR3.

The sequence derives from a man aged 18 to 29 with type 1 diabetes. Sequenced sample: naive CD4+ T cells from blood. The chain couples TRBV7-9 to TRBJ1-4; D is perhaps TRBD1 (5 bases). This chain's CDR3 is CASSFGQGGEKLFF. For the CDR3, the DNA is TGTGCCAGCAGCTTCGGCCAGGGTGGAGAAAAACTGTTTTTT.